A selection of T cell receptor beta chains follows, all from one sample in a study of CD4 T cells in relation to SARS-CoV-2 and coronaviruses. No antigens are known for them. TCRdb keeps only in-frame clones here, not all; method: immunoSEQ multiplex PCR. The sample lists tens of thousands of clones, 55% to 75% seen once, with roughly 19% in the top ten. The sequencing input was CD4+ T cells from PBMCs, cultured in vitro. The receptors here all came from a human donor in good health. CDR3s include the opening cysteine and the closing phenylalanine or tryptophan. A D gene is named only where the DNA matches it firmly. Rows give clone size only sometimes, using once, few, many, or a class for an expanded clone.

NA	TRBV4-3	TRBD2	TRBJ2-2	CASSQTVGGWNGELFF	TGCGCCAGCAGCCAGACGGTGGGGGGGTGGAACGGGGAGCTGTTTTTT
NA	TRBV5-6	NA	TRBJ2-1	CASGYRGPYNEQFF	TGTGCCAGCGGTTACCGGGGGCCTTACAATGAGCAGTTCTTC
few	TRBV11-3	NA	TRBJ2-2	CASSLGPRETGELFF	TGTGCCAGCAGCTTAGGCCCCCGGGAGACCGGGGAGCTGTTTTTT
NA	TRBV10-3	NA	TRBJ2-2	CAISRGGPRNTGELFF	TGTGCCATCAGTCGAGGCGGGCCCCGTAACACCGGGGAGCTGTTTTTT
NA	TRBV12-2	NA	TRBJ1-5	CASRLAGAGKDSNQPQHF	TGTGCAAGTCGCTTAGCTGGAGCAGGGAAGGATAGCAATCAGCCCCAGCATTTT
NA	TRBV7-9	TRBD1	TRBJ2-5	CASSLWGGQGAQETQYF	TGTGCCAGCAGCTTATGGGGGGGACAGGGGGCCCAAGAGACCCAGTACTTC
few	TRBV6-1	TRBD2	TRBJ2-3	CASSETSGRVWDTQYF	TGTGCCAGCAGTGAGACTAGCGGGAGAGTTTGGGATACGCAGTATTTT
NA	TRBV19	TRBD1	TRBJ1-5	CASSPSGTAYSNQPQHF	TGTGCCAGTAGTCCCTCCGGGACAGCATATAGCAATCAGCCCCAGCATTTT
NA	TRBV7-2	NA	TRBJ1-2	CASSLDALYGYTF	TGTGCCAGCAGCTTAGATGCGCTGTATGGCTACACCTTC
NA	TRBV9	TRBD2	TRBJ2-3	CASSPGLAGNTDTQYF	TGTGCCAGCAGCCCGGGACTAGCGGGAAACACAGATACGCAGTATTTT
NA	TRBV27	TRBD2	TRBJ2-3	CASSPTPGLAGGDTQYF	TGTGCCAGCAGTCCAACCCCGGGACTAGCGGGAGGAGATACGCAGTATTTT
NA	TRBV4-1	NA	TRBJ1-5	CASSQVPLRGINQPQHF	TGCGCCAGCAGCCAAGTGCCTTTACGGGGGATCAATCAGCCCCAGCATTTT
NA	TRBV6-2/TRBV6-3	NA	TRBJ2-3	CASSPEWDTQYF	TGTGCCAGCAGTCCCGAGTGGGATACGCAGTATTTT
NA	TRBV27	NA	TRBJ2-3	CATRGFDTQYF	TGTGCCACCCGGGGTTTTGATACGCAGTATTTT
NA	TRBV27	NA	TRBJ2-3	CASSPLLRGGDTQYF	TGTGCCAGCAGCCCACTTTTGCGGGGCGGAGATACGCAGTATTTT
NA	TRBV5-1	NA	TRBJ1-3	CASSLGDGLSGNTIYF	TGCGCCAGCAGCTTGGGTGACGGACTCTCTGGAAACACCATATATTTT
NA	TRBV11-2	TRBD1	TRBJ2-5	CASSSIRGRVETQYF	TGTGCCAGCAGCTCCATCAGGGGGCGCGTAGAGACCCAGTACTTC
NA	TRBV18	NA	TRBJ1-4	CASSPSLWGGDEKLFF	TGTGCCAGCTCACCATCTCTTTGGGGAGGCGATGAAAAACTGTTTTTT
NA	TRBV7-3	NA	TRBJ2-5	CASSSGPQETQYF	TGTGCCAGCAGCTCAGGGCCCCAAGAGACCCAGTACTTC
once	TRBV3-1/TRBV3-2	NA	TRBJ2-7	CASSQANGNEQYF	TGTGCCAGCAGCCAAGCTAATGGGAACGAGCAGTACTTC
NA	TRBV7-2	NA	TRBJ2-6	CASSAGTPGANVLTF	TGTGCCAGCAGCGCCGGGACACCAGGGGCCAACGTCCTGACTTTC
NA	TRBV5-5	NA	TRBJ1-1	CASSLRLNTEAFF	TGTGCCAGCAGTCTTAGATTGAACACTGAAGCTTTCTTT
few	TRBV12-3/TRBV12-4	NA	TRBJ1-5	CASNLGVSQPQHF	TGTGCCAGCAACTTGGGGGTTAGTCAGCCCCAGCATTTT
NA	TRBV5-4	NA	TRBJ1-2	CASSLGGAPNQGYTF	TGTGCCAGCAGCTTGGGCGGGGCACCTAATCAGGGCTACACCTTC
NA	TRBV10-2	NA	TRBJ1-5	CASSERGGNLQPQHF	TGCGCCAGCAGTGAGAGGGGGGGAAATCTTCAGCCCCAGCATTTT
few	TRBV7-2	NA	TRBJ2-2	CASTLFGGTNTGELFF	TGTGCCAGCACCTTATTCGGAGGCACGAACACCGGGGAGCTGTTTTTT
NA	TRBV30	NA	TRBJ2-3	CAWSHHRDTQYF	TGTGCCTGGAGTCACCATCGAGATACGCAGTATTTT
NA	TRBV6-5	NA	TRBJ2-7	CASSYRSTASYEQYF	TGTGCCAGCAGTTACAGGTCTACGGCCTCCTACGAGCAGTACTTC
NA	TRBV27	NA	TRBJ2-7	CASAAHGTLHEQYF	TGTGCCAGCGCTGCCCACGGGACACTCCACGAGCAGTACTTC
NA	TRBV19	NA	TRBJ2-3	CASEDRGRTDTQYF	TGTGCCAGTGAGGACCGGGGACGCACAGATACGCAGTATTTT
NA	TRBV18	NA	TRBJ2-5	CASSPPKTKETQYF	TGTGCCAGCTCACCACCCAAGACAAAAGAGACCCAGTACTTC
few	TRBV7-3	NA	TRBJ1-3	CASSLTGGSGNTIYF	TGTGCCAGCAGCTTAACAGGTGGTTCTGGAAACACCATATATTTT
NA	TRBV2	NA	TRBJ1-2	CASSLQGFYGYTF	TGTGCCAGCAGTTTACAGGGATTCTATGGCTACACCTTC
NA	TRBV11-3	TRBD2	TRBJ2-3	CASSLVAGGGTDTQYF	TGTGCCAGCAGCTTAGTCGCGGGAGGAGGTACAGATACGCAGTATTTT
NA	TRBV11-2	NA	TRBJ2-7	CASSTLAGFPTYEQYF	TGTGCCAGCAGCACCCTCGCAGGGTTTCCGACCTACGAGCAGTACTTC
NA	TRBV7-2	TRBD1	TRBJ2-7	CASRQAPGTGAEQYF	TGTGCCAGCAGGCAAGCCCCCGGGACAGGGGCCGAGCAGTACTTC
NA	TRBV5-5	TRBD2	TRBJ2-1	CASSPGLAGDSEQFF	TGTGCCAGCAGCCCGGGACTAGCGGGAGACAGTGAGCAGTTCTTC
NA	TRBV19	TRBD1	TRBJ1-5	CASSRGTGGSSNQPQHF	TGTGCCAGTAGCCGAGGGACAGGGGGGTCGAGCAATCAGCCCCAGCATTTT
NA	TRBV9	TRBD1	TRBJ2-2	CASSVESGQGGTGELFF	TGTGCCAGCAGCGTAGAGTCAGGACAGGGGGGGACCGGGGAGCTGTTTTTT
NA	TRBV5-6	NA	TRBJ1-6	CASSTQGYNSPLHF	TGTGCCAGCAGCACGCAGGGTTATAATTCACCCCTCCACTTT
once	TRBV6-5	NA	TRBJ1-1	CASRARGVMPNEAFF	TGTGCCAGCAGAGCTCGGGGGGTGATGCCAAATGAAGCTTTCTTT
NA	TRBV4-3	TRBD1	TRBJ1-2	CASAPGQGIGYTF	TGCGCCAGCGCTCCGGGACAGGGGATTGGCTACACCTTC
NA	TRBV3-1/TRBV3-2	NA	TRBJ1-4	CASSQQNQGLGSEKLFF	TGTGCCAGCAGCCAGCAAAATCAGGGTTTGGGGAGTGAAAAACTGTTTTTT
NA	TRBV4-3	NA	TRBJ1-6	CASSQVRDYNSPLHF	TGCGCCAGCAGCCAAGTACGAGACTATAATTCACCCCTCCACTTT
once	TRBV21-1	NA	TRBJ2-7	CASSHTGTGTYEQYF	TGTGCCAGCAGCCACACCGGGACCGGTACCTACGAGCAGTACTTC
NA	TRBV7-9	NA	TRBJ1-2	CASSSWSNYGYTF	TGTGCCAGCAGCTCGTGGAGTAACTATGGCTACACCTTC
NA	TRBV12-2	NA	TRBJ2-1	CASRLGRTSGGIYLGNEQFF	TGTGCAAGTCGCTTAGGTAGGACTAGCGGGGGTATTTATTTGGGCAATGAGCAGTTCTTC
few	TRBV18	TRBD1	TRBJ2-1	CASSPPTGGAGNEQFF	TGTGCCAGCTCACCACCGACAGGGGGCGCCGGCAATGAGCAGTTCTTC
NA	TRBV5-4	TRBD1	TRBJ1-2	CASSLEPGGRYGYTF	TGTGCCAGCAGCTTGGAGCCAGGGGGACGGTATGGCTACACCTTC
NA	TRBV5-1	NA	TRBJ2-2	CASKVMSNTGELFF	TGCGCCAGCAAGGTTATGTCGAACACCGGGGAGCTGTTTTTT
few	TRBV14	NA	TRBJ2-2	CASSQQLGTGELFF	TGTGCCAGCAGCCAACAGTTGGGGACCGGGGAGCTGTTTTTT
NA	TRBV29-1	NA	TRBJ2-2	CSVAGYGELFF	TGCAGCGTGGCAGGGTACGGGGAGCTGTTTTTT
NA	TRBV6-2/TRBV6-3	NA	TRBJ2-1	CASSYTSSYNEQFF	TGTGCCAGCAGTTACACCAGCTCCTACAATGAGCAGTTCTTC
NA	TRBV5-1	NA	TRBJ2-6	CASSVGGANVLTF	TGCGCCAGCTCAGTCGGAGGGGCCAACGTCCTGACTTTC